One sample yielded the 12 T cell receptor beta chains listed below, sequenced in a study of radiotherapy plus CTLA-4 blockade in lung cancer. Generated by immunoSEQ multiplex PCR, the TCRdb table keeps only in-frame clones and is missing some. The sample records about 38,000 clones, about 86% being singletons. Source: peripheral blood, taken from a patient treated with radiotherapy plus ipilimumab. The receptors were gathered from a human donor with non-small cell lung cancer whose response to radiotherapy plus ipilimumab could not be evaluated.

The chain joins TRBV2 to TRBJ2-1; 7 nucleotides line up with TRBD2. V lost 8 bases to trimming and J lost 4 bases; unmatched junction nucleotides: 11. CDR3 length: 15 amino acids. The germline V gene has CDR1 SNHLY and CDR2 FYNNEI. The CDR3 is CASRSSTGGYNEQFF. In nucleotides, the CDR3 is TGTGCCAGCCGATCGTCGACGGGAGGTTACAATGAGCAGTTCTTC.

The chain recombines TRBV5-4 with TRBJ1-2; D ambiguous. The CDR3 totals 14 residues. The germline V gene encodes CDR1 SGHNT and CDR2 YYREEE (reference sequence). The V and J ends lost 2 bases and 1 base respectively, with 9 bases between them. CDR3 amino acids: CASSLSTDNYGYTF. The CDR3 DNA sequence: TGTGCCAGCAGCTTATCTACCGATAACTATGGCTACACCTTC.

V gene TRBV5-6 combines with J gene TRBJ2-3; 8 bases line up with TRBD2. The length of the CDR3 is 18 residues. Trimming removed 2 bases from V and 0 bases from J; junction bases left unmatched: 11. Per germline, CDR1 SGHDT and CDR2 YYEEEE. The DNA for the CDR3 is TGTGCCAGCAGCTTCCGTGGGACTAGGCAAACTAGCACAGATACGCAGTATTTT. Encoded protein: CASSFRGTRQTSTDTQYF. Together with reference TRBV5-6 and TRBJ2-3, the CDR3 gives the full variable domain: DAGVTQSPTHLIKTRGQQVTLRCSPKSGHDTVSWYQQALGQGPQFIFQYYEEEERQRGNFPDRFSGHQFPNYSSELNVNALLLGDSALYLCASSFRGTRQTSTDTQYFGPGTRLTVL.

The rearrangement joins TRBV10-2 to TRBJ2-5, with no clear D. V lost 6 bases and J 4 bases, leaving 15 bases between the germline ends. The CDR3 runs to 14 residues. CDR1 WSHSY and CDR2 SAAADI come from the germline V gene. CDR3 coding DNA: TGCGCCAGCAGACCTACCTCTTATGGAGAGACCCAGTACTTC. This gives the protein CASRPTSYGETQYF.

The chain employs TRBV20-1 and TRBJ1-2; TRBD1 matches 9 bases. The CDR3 has 11 residues. The germline gives CDR1 DFQATT, CDR2 SNEGSKA (reference sequence). With V trimmed by 6 bases and J by 8 bases, 4 bases remained unmatched. This CDR3 reads CSAPTGGGYTF. Here the CDR3 DNA reads TGCAGTGCCCCAACAGGGGGCGGCTACACCTTC.

This clone came up once. This chain links TRBV27 with TRBJ1-2; D might be TRBD1 (6 bases). Germline-derived CDR1 and CDR2 are MNHEY and SMNVEV (reference sequence). The ends were cut back, 2 bases at V and 8 bases at J, with 12 bases in the middle. This CDR3 spans 13 amino acids. CDR3 sequence: CASSLRPQGGYTF. The CDR3 bases are TGTGCCAGCAGTTTAAGGCCCCAGGGGGGCTACACCTTC.

This chain links TRBV7-2 with TRBJ1-4; the D is unclear. The V end lost 8 bases, the J end lost 0 bases, and 13 bases lay between the germline ends. Germline assignment: CDR1 SGHTA and CDR2 FQGNSA. The CDR3 loop spans 15 amino acids. CDR3 coding DNA: TGTGCCAGCGCTTCCCAGGCGTCAACTAATGAAAAACTGTTTTTT. It specifies CASASQASTNEKLFF.

The table lists this clone with a count of one. The gene calls are TRBV11-2 and TRBJ2-5; 8 bases are shared with TRBD1. J gave up 4 bases and V 1 base, and 8 bases lay outside the gene matches. In germline, CDR1 is SGHAT, CDR2 FQNNGV. CDR3 size: 16 residues. The CDR3: CASSLGDRGIGETQYF. The CDR3, as DNA: TGTGCCAGCAGCTTAGGAGACAGGGGAATAGGAGAGACCCAGTACTTC.

This chain joins TRBV28 and TRBJ2-5; 7 bases match TRBD1. The V gene's germline CDR1 is MDHEN and CDR2 SYDVKM. The CDR3 sequence is 14 residues long. J was trimmed by 4 bases and V by 4 bases; bases with no gene match: 6. CDR3 residues: CASSSQGEGETQYF. The CDR3 coding sequence is TGTGCCAGCAGTTCCCAGGGGGAAGGAGAGACCCAGTACTTC.

J is TRBJ1-6 and V is TRBV7-8, with TRBD1 identical over 8 bases. The germline CDR1 and CDR2 sequences are SGHVS and FQNEAQ. The junction had 8 bases not matched to a gene; V was cut back by 2 bases and J by 5 bases. The CDR3 runs 17 residues. Written as DNA, the CDR3 is TGTGCCAGCAGCTTAAAGGGGGGGACAGGAGATAATTCACCCCTCCACTTT. This encodes CASSLKGGTGDNSPLHF.

CDR3 residues: CASSPGTGNYGYTF. CDR3 coding DNA: TGTGCCAGCAGCCCTGGGACAGGGAACTATGGCTACACCTTC. V is TRBV9 and J is TRBJ1-2; 9 bases are shared with TRBD1. The V gene end was trimmed by 4 bases and the J gene end by 2 bases; junction bases not matched to a gene: 3. The CDR3 spans 14 residues. Germline lookup yields CDR1 SGDLS and CDR2 YYNGEE.

The chain recombines TRBV7-2 with TRBJ2-3, with D perhaps matching TRBD2 (7 bases). Trimming cost V 1 base and J 4 bases, with 15 bases left between them. The CDR3 loop spans 16 amino acids. CDR1 is SGHTA and CDR2 is FQGNSA in the germline V gene. The CDR3 here is CASSLGGGRRADTQYF. The CDR3 DNA follows: TGTGCCAGCAGCTTAGGGGGGGGGCGTCGTGCAGATACGCAGTATTTT.